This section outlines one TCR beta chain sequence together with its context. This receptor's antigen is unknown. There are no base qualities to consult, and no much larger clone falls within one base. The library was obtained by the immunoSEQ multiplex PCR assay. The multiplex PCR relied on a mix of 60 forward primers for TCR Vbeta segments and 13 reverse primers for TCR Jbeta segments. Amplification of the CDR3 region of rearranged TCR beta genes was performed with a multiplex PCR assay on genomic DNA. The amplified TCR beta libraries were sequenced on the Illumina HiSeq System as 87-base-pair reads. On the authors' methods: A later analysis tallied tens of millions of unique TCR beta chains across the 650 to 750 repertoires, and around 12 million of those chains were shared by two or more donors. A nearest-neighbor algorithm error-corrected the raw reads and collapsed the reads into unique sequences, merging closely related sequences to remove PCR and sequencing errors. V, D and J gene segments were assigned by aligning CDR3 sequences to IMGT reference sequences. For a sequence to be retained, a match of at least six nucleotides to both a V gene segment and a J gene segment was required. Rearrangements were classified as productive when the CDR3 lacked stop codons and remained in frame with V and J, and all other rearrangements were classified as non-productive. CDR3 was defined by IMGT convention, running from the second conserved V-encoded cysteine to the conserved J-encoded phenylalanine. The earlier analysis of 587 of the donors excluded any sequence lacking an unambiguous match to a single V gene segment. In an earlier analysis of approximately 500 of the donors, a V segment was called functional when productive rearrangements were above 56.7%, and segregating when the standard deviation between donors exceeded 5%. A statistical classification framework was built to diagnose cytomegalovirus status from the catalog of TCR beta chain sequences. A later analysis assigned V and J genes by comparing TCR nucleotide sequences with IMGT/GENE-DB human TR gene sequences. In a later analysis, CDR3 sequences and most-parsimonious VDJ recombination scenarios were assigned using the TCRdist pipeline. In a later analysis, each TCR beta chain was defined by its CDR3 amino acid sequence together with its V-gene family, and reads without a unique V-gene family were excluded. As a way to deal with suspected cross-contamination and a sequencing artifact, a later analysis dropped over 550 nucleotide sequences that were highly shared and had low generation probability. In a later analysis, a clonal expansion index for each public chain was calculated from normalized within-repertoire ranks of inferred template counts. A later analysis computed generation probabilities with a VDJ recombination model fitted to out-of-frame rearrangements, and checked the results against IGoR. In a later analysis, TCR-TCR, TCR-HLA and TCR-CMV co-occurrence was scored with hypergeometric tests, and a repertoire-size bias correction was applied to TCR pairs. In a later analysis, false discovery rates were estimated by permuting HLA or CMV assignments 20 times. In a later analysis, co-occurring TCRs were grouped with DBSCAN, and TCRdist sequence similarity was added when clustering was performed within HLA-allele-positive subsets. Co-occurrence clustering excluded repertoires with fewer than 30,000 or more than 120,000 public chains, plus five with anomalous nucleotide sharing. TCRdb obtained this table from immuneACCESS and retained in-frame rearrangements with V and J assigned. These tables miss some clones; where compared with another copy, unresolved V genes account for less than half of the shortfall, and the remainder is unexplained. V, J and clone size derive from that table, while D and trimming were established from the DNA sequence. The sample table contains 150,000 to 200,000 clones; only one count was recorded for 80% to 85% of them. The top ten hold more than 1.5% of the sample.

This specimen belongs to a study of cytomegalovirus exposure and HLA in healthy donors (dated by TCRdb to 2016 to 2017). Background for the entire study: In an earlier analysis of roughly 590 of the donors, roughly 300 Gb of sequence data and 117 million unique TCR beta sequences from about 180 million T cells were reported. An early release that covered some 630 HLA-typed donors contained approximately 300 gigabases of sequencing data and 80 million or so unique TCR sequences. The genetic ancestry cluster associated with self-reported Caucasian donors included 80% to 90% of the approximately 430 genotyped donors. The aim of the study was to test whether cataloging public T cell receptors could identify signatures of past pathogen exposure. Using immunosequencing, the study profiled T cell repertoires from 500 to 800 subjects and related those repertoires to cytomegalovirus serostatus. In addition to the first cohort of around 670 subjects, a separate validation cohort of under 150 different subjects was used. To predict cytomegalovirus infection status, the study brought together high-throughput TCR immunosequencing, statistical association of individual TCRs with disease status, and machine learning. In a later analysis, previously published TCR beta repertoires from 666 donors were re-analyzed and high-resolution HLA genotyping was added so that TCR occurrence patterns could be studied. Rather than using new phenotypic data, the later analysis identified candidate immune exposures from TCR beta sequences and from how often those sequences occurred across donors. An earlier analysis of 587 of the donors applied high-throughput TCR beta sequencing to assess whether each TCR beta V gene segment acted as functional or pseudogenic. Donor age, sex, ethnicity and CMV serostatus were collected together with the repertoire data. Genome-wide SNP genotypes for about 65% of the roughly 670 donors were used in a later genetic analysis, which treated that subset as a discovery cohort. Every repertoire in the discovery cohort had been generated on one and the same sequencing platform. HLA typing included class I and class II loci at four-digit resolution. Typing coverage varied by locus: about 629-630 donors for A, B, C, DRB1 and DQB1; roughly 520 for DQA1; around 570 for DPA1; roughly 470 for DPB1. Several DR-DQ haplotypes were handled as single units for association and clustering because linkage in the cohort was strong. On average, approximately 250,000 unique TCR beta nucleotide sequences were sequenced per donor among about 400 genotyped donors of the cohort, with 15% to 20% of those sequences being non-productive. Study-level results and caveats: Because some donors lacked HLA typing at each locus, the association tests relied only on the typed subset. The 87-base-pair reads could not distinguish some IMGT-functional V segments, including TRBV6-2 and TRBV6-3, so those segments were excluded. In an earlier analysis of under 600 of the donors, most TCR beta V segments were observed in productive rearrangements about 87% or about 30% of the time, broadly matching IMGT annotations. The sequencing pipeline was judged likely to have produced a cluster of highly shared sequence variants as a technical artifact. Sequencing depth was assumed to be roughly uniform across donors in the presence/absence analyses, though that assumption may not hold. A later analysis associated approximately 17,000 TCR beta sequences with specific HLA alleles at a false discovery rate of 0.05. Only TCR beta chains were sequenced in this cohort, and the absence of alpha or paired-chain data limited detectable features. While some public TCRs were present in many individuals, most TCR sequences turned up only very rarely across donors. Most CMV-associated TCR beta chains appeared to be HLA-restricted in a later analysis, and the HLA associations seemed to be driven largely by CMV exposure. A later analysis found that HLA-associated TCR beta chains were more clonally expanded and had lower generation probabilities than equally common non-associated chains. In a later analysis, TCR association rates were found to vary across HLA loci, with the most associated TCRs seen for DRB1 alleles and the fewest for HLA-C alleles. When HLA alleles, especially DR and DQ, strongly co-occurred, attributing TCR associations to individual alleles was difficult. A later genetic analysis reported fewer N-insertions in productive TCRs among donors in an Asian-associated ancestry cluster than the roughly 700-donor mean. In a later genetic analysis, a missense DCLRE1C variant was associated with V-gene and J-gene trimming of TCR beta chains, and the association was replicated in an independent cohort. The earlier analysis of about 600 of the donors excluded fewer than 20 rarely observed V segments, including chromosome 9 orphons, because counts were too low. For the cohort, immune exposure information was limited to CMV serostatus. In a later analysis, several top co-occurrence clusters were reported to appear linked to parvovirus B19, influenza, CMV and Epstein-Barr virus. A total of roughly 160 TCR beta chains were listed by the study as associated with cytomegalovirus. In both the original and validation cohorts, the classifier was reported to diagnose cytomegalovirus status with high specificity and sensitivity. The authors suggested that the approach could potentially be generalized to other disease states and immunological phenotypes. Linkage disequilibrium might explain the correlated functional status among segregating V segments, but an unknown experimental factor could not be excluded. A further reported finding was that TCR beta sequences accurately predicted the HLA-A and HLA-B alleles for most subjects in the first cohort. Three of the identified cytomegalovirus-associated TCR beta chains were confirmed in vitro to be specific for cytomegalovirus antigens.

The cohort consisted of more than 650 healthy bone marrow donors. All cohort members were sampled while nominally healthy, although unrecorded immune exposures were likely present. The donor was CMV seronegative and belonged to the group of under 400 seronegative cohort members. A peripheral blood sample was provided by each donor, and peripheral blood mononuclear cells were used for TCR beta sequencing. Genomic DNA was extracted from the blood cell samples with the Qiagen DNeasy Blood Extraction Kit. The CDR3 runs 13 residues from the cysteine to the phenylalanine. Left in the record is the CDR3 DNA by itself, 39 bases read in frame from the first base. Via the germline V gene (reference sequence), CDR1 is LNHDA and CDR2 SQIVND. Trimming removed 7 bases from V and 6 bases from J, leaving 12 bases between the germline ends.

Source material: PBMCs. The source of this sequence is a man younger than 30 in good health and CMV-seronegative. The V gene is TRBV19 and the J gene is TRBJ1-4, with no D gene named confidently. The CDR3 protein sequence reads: CASNTGFDEKLFF. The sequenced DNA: TGTGCCAGTAACACGGGTTTTGATGAAAAACTGTTTTTT.